The clone carrying this T cell receptor (beta chain) was seen a few times. The antigen is not known. The sample belongs to a study of Ad26.COV2.S vaccination and SARS-CoV-2 variants. In the study overall: The donor participated in the COV1001 trial, in its Ad26.COV2.S arm.

Here immunoSEQ multiplex PCR was the method, and the copy in TCRdb shows in-frame clones only, minus some. This table has about 420,000 clones, around 89% appearing once. General study results and limits: After vaccination, reports described spike-specific CD8+ and CD4+ T cell responses as showing substantial breadth.

Indicated treatment: around 19 received Ad26.COV2.S at low or high dose, single or two shots; about 5 received placebo; per-sample allocation not given. Samples were taken on day 63 after the first vaccine or placebo injection. Wuhan-strain SARS-CoV-2 spike was expressed by the Ad26 vector that made up the vaccine. The CDR3 totals 14 residues. Germline-derived CDR1 and CDR2 are KGHSH and LQKENI. V was pared by 6 bases and J by 3 bases, with 4 bases of the junction left unmatched. The sample in question was peripheral blood, obtained in a trial of Ad26.COV2.S vaccine versus placebo. This chain uses TRBV18 with TRBJ2-3, with TRBD1 identical over 9 bases. The source of this sequence is a person between 18 and 65 years old who received the Ad26.COV2.S COVID-19 vaccine or a placebo. The CDR3 loop reads CASSPDRGTDTQYF. In nucleotides, the CDR3 is TGTGCCAGCTCCCCGGACAGGGGTACAGATACGCAGTATTTT.